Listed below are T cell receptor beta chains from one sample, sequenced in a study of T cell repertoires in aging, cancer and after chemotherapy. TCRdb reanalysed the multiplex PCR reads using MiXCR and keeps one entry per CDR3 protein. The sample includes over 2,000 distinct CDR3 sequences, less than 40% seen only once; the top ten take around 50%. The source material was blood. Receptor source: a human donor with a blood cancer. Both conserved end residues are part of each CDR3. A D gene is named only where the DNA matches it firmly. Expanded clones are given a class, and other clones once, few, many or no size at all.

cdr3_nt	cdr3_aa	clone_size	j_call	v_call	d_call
TGTGCCAGCAGCTTGGGGAATTACAGGGTCTCACCCCTCCACTTT	CASSLGNYRVSPLHF	medium-sized	TRBJ1-6	TRBV5-4	.
TGTGCCAGCACCCTACTAGCGGGGGGGCCAGATACGCAGTATTTT	CASTLLAGGPDTQYF	.	TRBJ2-3	TRBV19	TRBD2
TGTGCCAGCAGTCGGGGGTGGCTAGCGGGGCGCACAGATACGCAGTATTTT	CASSRGWLAGRTDTQYF	.	TRBJ2-3	TRBV6-4	TRBD2
TGTGCCAGCAGTGAAGTTCGGACAGTTACGAAGCCCCAGCATTTT	CASSEVRTVTKPQHF	.	TRBJ1-5	TRBV6-1	.
TGCAGCGTTCCCCCGGGACAGGGTGGGAACACTAAAGCTTTCTTT	CSVPPGQGGNTKAFF	.	TRBJ1-1	TRBV29-1	TRBD1
TGTGCCAGCAGCTTGGGGGGAGCGGGGGGAGCAGAGACCCAGTACTTC	CASSLGGAGGAETQYF	.	TRBJ2-5	TRBV5-6	TRBD2
TGTGCCTGGAGTGTAATAGGGACAGAGCAGTACTTC	CAWSVIGTEQYF	.	TRBJ2-7	TRBV30	.
TGTGCCAGCAGTTTGCCTTTCGGGGGGCTCTTCACCGGGGAGCTGTTTTTT	CASSLPFGGLFTGELFF	once	TRBJ2-2	TRBV12-3/TRBV12-4	.
TGTGCCAGCATAGGACGGAACACTGAAGCTTTCTTT	CASIGRNTEAFF	few	TRBJ1-1	TRBV6-5	.
TGTGCCAGCAGTTCCCGGGACAGGAACAATGAGCAGTTCTTC	CASSSRDRNNEQFF	few	TRBJ2-1	TRBV6-6	TRBD1
TGTGCCACCAGTGGGCGGGGGAGTGAGCAGTTCTTC	CATSGRGSEQFF	few	TRBJ2-1	TRBV24-1	TRBD2
TGTGCCAGTAGGGCAGGGCTGTATAATTCACCCCTCCACTTT	CASRAGLYNSPLHF	few	TRBJ1-6	TRBV19	.
TGTGCCAGCAGTTACCCTAATGGGGGAGGTACAACTTTCTTT	CASSYPNGGGTTFF	few	TRBJ1-1	TRBV6-5	.
TGTGCTAGCAGCTTAGCGACAGGGCCAGGCACAGATACGCAGTATTTT	CASSLATGPGTDTQYF	few	TRBJ2-3	TRBV7-4	TRBD1
TGTGCCAGCTCACTACAGGGATTTGGGGCCAACGTCCTGACTTTC	CASSLQGFGANVLTF	few	TRBJ2-6	TRBV18	.
TGTGCCAGCGGGGACCGGACTTTAGGGCCCCAGCATTTT	CASGDRTLGPQHF	.	TRBJ1-5	TRBV19	.
TGCGCCAGCAGCTTGGGGCGAGCGGGGGCGACAGATACGCAGTATTTT	CASSLGRAGATDTQYF	.	TRBJ2-3	TRBV5-4	TRBD2
TGTGCCAGCAGCAGAGTGACTGAAGCTAGCACAGATACGCAGTATTTT	CASSRVTEASTDTQYF	large	TRBJ2-3	TRBV5-4	.
TGTGCCAGCAGCTTGGTCACACTTCAAGAGACCCAGTACTTC	CASSLVTLQETQYF	few	TRBJ2-5	TRBV13	.
TGTGCCAGCAGCGATACTAGCGGGGGGGCACTTCATGAGCAGTTCTTC	CASSDTSGGALHEQFF	.	TRBJ2-1	TRBV5-4	TRBD2
TGCGCCAGCAGCTCTACAGGGGCCTATGGCTACACCTTC	CASSSTGAYGYTF	.	TRBJ1-2	TRBV5-1	TRBD1
TGCAGTGCTAGAAGGACCTCAGGGGGGAACCAGCCCCAGCATTTT	CSARRTSGGNQPQHF	.	TRBJ1-5	TRBV20-1	TRBD1
TGCAGTGCTAGCGGTAGCTATGGCTACACCTTC	CSASGSYGYTF	.	TRBJ1-2	TRBV20-1	.
TGTGCCAGCAGTGGCGAATGGGGGGGGGACACTGAAGCTTTCTTT	CASSGEWGGDTEAFF	few	TRBJ1-1	TRBV6-5	.
TGTGCCAGCACCCTCAGCAGACTTAGAGCTAACTATGGCTACACCTTC	CASTLSRLRANYGYTF	few	TRBJ1-2	TRBV12-3/TRBV12-4	.
TGTGCCAGCAGTTTAAGCGGGGGGGCACTTCATGAGCAGTTCTTC	CASSLSGGALHEQFF	.	TRBJ2-1	TRBV12-3/TRBV12-4	TRBD2
TGCAGCGTTATAAAACCTGGGGCCAACGTCCTGACTTTC	CSVIKPGANVLTF	large	TRBJ2-6	TRBV29-1	.
TGTGCCATCAGGCACGGGACAGGTGACAATGAGCAGTTCTTC	CAIRHGTGDNEQFF	medium-sized	TRBJ2-1	TRBV10-3	TRBD1
TGCAGTGCTAGGCCCGGTGGGCTAGCGGGGGGCACAGATACGCAGTATTTT	CSARPGGLAGGTDTQYF	.	TRBJ2-3	TRBV20-1	TRBD2
TGTGCCAGCAGCATTGGGACAGGGCGCAATGAGCAGTTCTTC	CASSIGTGRNEQFF	medium-sized	TRBJ2-1	TRBV7-6	TRBD1
TGTGCCAGCAGTAACCCACTAGCGGGGGGCCTCTACGAGCAGTACTTC	CASSNPLAGGLYEQYF	.	TRBJ2-7	TRBV6-5	TRBD2
TGTGCCAGCAGTGAAGAAGCCGGGACAGGGGGCAGTCGCTATGGCTACACCTTC	CASSEEAGTGGSRYGYTF	.	TRBJ1-2	TRBV6-1	TRBD1
TGTGCCAGCAGTGACCTAGCTGGCTACACCTTC	CASSDLAGYTF	medium-sized	TRBJ1-2	TRBV6-5	.
TGCAGCGTTCTCTGGGAAGATAGCGGGGGGGCAGGACGTGGCCAAGAGACCCAGTACTTC	CSVLWEDSGGAGRGQETQYF	.	TRBJ2-5	TRBV29-1	TRBD2
TGTGCCTGGAGCCTCCAGGGTAGCAATAAGCCCCAGCATTTT	CAWSLQGSNKPQHF	.	TRBJ1-5	TRBV30	.
TGCCGTGCTAGGCCCGGTGGGCTAGCGGGGGTTGATACGCAGTATTTT	CRARPGGLAGVDTQYF	once	TRBJ2-3	TRBV20-1	TRBD2
TGTGCCAGCAGTTACGACAGGCTCAACTATGGCTACACCTTC	CASSYDRLNYGYTF	.	TRBJ1-2	TRBV6-5	.
TGTGCCAGTAGGACAGGCGGGGAGACCCAGTACTTC	CASRTGGETQYF	.	TRBJ2-5	TRBV13	TRBD1
TGTGCCAGTAGTGACAGGGGCTTTGGCAATCAGCCCCAGCATTTT	CASSDRGFGNQPQHF	few	TRBJ1-5	TRBV19	TRBD1
TGCAGCGCGCGGGGGGGGGAGAACTATGGCTACACCTTC	CSARGGENYGYTF	.	TRBJ1-2	TRBV29-1	.
TGTGCCAGCAGTCCATACGCGACAGTCAGAGTTGATGGCTACACCTTC	CASSPYATVRVDGYTF	.	TRBJ1-2	TRBV27	.
TGTGCCAGCAGCTTAGACGGGCGGGACACCGGGGAGCTGTTTTTT	CASSLDGRDTGELFF	.	TRBJ2-2	TRBV7-2	.
TGCGCCAGCAGCCCCGGATGGGACAGTAACAATGAGCAGTTCTTC	CASSPGWDSNNEQFF	.	TRBJ2-1	TRBV5-1	TRBD1
TGTGCCAGCTCACTGACACCAGGCAACTCTGGAAACACCATATATTTT	CASSLTPGNSGNTIYF	few	TRBJ1-3	TRBV18	.
TGCGCCAGCAGCTCTGAACCAGAACAAGAGACCCAGTACTTC	CASSSEPEQETQYF	.	TRBJ2-5	TRBV5-6	.
TGTGCCAGCAGCGGGGGGACAGAGATCTATGGCTACACCTTC	CASSGGTEIYGYTF	medium-sized	TRBJ1-2	TRBV7-6	TRBD1
TGTGCCAGCTGGTTTAGTGGGGGGGAACCAGATACGCAGTATTTT	CASWFSGGEPDTQYF	few	TRBJ2-3	TRBV12-3/TRBV12-4	TRBD2
TGTGCCACCCTCGACAACCGGGGTACCTACAATGAGCAGTTCTTC	CATLDNRGTYNEQFF	large	TRBJ2-1	TRBV15	.
TGTGCCACTTCTCCGGGTGGGATTTATGGCTACACCTTC	CATSPGGIYGYTF	.	TRBJ1-2	TRBV7-2	.
TGTGCCAGCAGCAGGTATGCGGGACAGGGACATCCCCACGAGCAGTACTTC	CASSRYAGQGHPHEQYF	.	TRBJ2-7	TRBV13	TRBD1
TGTGCCTGGAGTGCCAAGGGATTCAATCAGCCCCAGCATTTT	CAWSAKGFNQPQHF	few	TRBJ1-5	TRBV30	.
TGTGCCAGCAGACCTACTAGACAGGGGCGAAGCTCCTATAATTCACCCCTCCACTTT	CASRPTRQGRSSYNSPLHF	.	TRBJ1-6	TRBV6-1	TRBD1